This T cell receptor (beta chain) was recorded in a study of blood T cell repertoires in COVID-19. Study background: Acute and convalescent COVID-19 samples came from the United States, Italy and Spain. The analysed material was cDNA or gDNA that came from T cells, B-cell-depleted T cells, or PBMCs.

As originally analysed: How many nucleated cells were present was estimated from reference gene primer amplification. The protocol was immunoSEQ multiplex PCR, while the TCRdb copy is restricted to in-frame clones and leaves out a portion. The V and J calls and clone size are taken from that table; D and trimming were inferred from the DNA. The profile shows tens of thousands of clones, 84% of them singletons. V was clipped by 5 bases and J by 3 bases, with 13 bases between them. Germline V gene sequence: CDR1 LNHDA, CDR2 SQIVND (reference sequence). The CDR3 runs to 15 residues. Specimen: peripheral blood. V is TRBV19 and J is TRBJ1-4, with TRBD1 as a possible D gene (6 bases). The clonotype was recovered from a man aged 60 to 69 with acute or convalescent COVID-19. This CDR3 reads CASSYIQGSNEKLFF. As DNA, the CDR3 is TGTGCCAGTAGTTACATACAGGGTTCTAATGAAAAACTGTTTTTT.